This T cell receptor (beta chain) emerged from a study of post-analysis software for immune sequencing data. As for the study in general: Included among the disease courses, which were recorded for the cohort, were relapsing-remitting, secondary progressive and progressive-relapsing multiple sclerosis. General observations from the study: Normalized Chao1 diversity in multiple sclerosis patients fell significantly below that of controls. F measure grouped same-batch samples tightly together. In patients, TRBV5-6, TRBV5-1 and TRBV20-1 belonged to roughly five TRBV segments found more frequently than in controls.

Every TCR beta cDNA library bore unique molecular identifiers. With about 0.95 to 10 million T cells as the source, about half a million cDNA molecules resulted. One entry per CDR3 protein results from TCRdb running MiXCR on the PCR reads. The sample lists almost 700,000 distinct CDR3 sequences; approximately 59% were seen once. There are a few counts of this clonotype. The antigen remains unidentified. Germline V CDR1 and CDR2: SGHTA, FQGNSA. The V gene end was trimmed by 2 bases and the J gene end by 6 bases; junction bases not matched to a gene: 4. The CDR3 sequence is 14 residues long. The V and J genes are TRBV7-2 and TRBJ2-1, with TRBD2 matching 7 bases. Material: blood. This sequence was found in a girl under 10 years old with multiple sclerosis. Here the CDR3 DNA reads TGTGCCAGCAGCTTAAGCGGGAACCTCAATGAGCAGTTCTTC. Translated, it gives CASSLSGNLNEQFF.